This TCR beta chain was documented in a study of shared clonotypes between healthy human individuals (dated by TCRdb to the early 2020s). Study-level background: The cohort included three men and a couple of women between 18 and 49 years of age. Per donor, three plates each were used for CD4 naive and CD4 memory, two for CD8 naive, and one for CD8 memory. The study deeply sequenced blood TCR repertoires of about five healthy adults to estimate repertoire size and the extent of clonotype sharing between individuals. Different laboratories and diverse techniques were used to prepare libraries and sequence TCR repertoires, to increase sequencing depth and limit assay-specific biases. Each donor's leukapheresis produced roughly between roughly 0.85 and 10 billion PBMCs. What the work shows at the level of the full study, not this receptor alone: Incomplete sequencing was indicated by rarefaction of sorted-subset datasets, despite the large sequencing depth. The small number of donors limited the genetic and exposure-history diversity represented. Sampling was restricted to blood, and TCR repertoires in tissue are likely to differ from TCR repertoires in blood. Across a handful of donors, approximately 5% of naive CD4, roughly 3.3% of naive CD8, approximately 2.5% of memory CD4, and 0.4% of memory CD8 clonotypes were shared. Based on pairwise subsampling, the degree of clonotype sharing among donors was expected to be affected by sequencing depth. Compared with non-shared clonotypes, the clonotypes found in all four sorted-subset donors had higher generation probabilities. Naive subsets generally had larger estimated clonotype richness than memory subsets did.

Note on this clone: Its antigen remains unidentified. The sample holds no much larger clone one base away, and base qualities are not on file.

Using the deep immunoSEQ assay, multiplex PCR amplified TCR CDR3 regions from genomic DNA. For each cell subset, the extracted genomic DNA was distributed evenly across all wells of several immunoSEQ 96-well plates, and each plate served as one replicate. For sorted subsets, around 0.2 ug of genomic DNA, equivalent to 25,000 to 35,000 T cell genomes, went into each replicate PCR. The purified libraries were quantified using a Qubit 3.0 fluorometer, sized with a Bioanalyzer 2100, and then quantified again using the KAPA Library Quantification kit. Each immunoSEQ 96-well plate was sequenced on its own single-read 150-cycle Illumina NextSeq 550 flow cell. The paper's processing steps were these. Because only junctional sequences without quality scores were contained in the immunoSEQ output, filtering matching that applied to full-length reads could not be performed. To assign V/J genes and CDR3, sequences were annotated against IMGT germline references using PyIR, a Python wrapper for IgBLAST v1.9. Reads with weak V/J assignments (E-value above 1e-6), missing CDR3, stop codons, out-of-frame junctions, or ambiguous translated residues were removed. V3J clonotypes were defined by identical inferred V gene, J gene, and CDR3 amino acid sequence. Percentage overlap between repertoires was calculated by dividing the number of shared unique clonotypes by the size of the smaller repertoire. Richness of each repertoire was evaluated using RTK rarefaction, the Chao1 estimator, and Recon v2.1 estimates of unobserved clonotypes. For all TCRbeta clonotypes obtained by the gDNA method from a handful of donors, generation probabilities were computed with OLGA. TCRdb took over this immuneACCESS table, retaining in-frame rearrangements with V and J assigned. Such tables are incomplete; in checked studies, under half of the missing clones stem from an unresolved V gene, and the remainder is unexplained. V, J and clone size were drawn from that table, and D and trimming were deduced from the DNA. The sample table records about 2 million clones; 85% to 95% of these occur just once. The top ten hold more than 0.1% of the sample.

Donors were healthy HIV-negative adults with no recently reported acute infections or vaccinations. Every donor was a Caucasian adult living in Nashville, Tennessee, USA. Magnetic negative selection was used to enrich CD4+ T cells, after which naive cells were positively selected on CD45RA and the negative fraction became the memory subset. Blood was collected by leukapheresis, and PBMCs were isolated by Ficoll-Histopaque density gradient centrifugation and then cryopreserved in liquid nitrogen vapor phase. Analytical flow cytometry was used to check the purity and quantity of every magnetically sorted T cell population. Each sorted fraction had its genomic DNA isolated and then quantified by UV absorbance on a Nanodrop 2000c. The CDR3 goes from the cysteine to the phenylalanine over 16 residues. The DNA shown is the 48-base CDR3, in frame from base 1. At the junction V is shortened by 1 base and J by 9 bases, with 16 bases in between. Based on the germline V gene, the CDR1 and CDR2 sequences are MGHRA and YSYEKL.

Material: naive CD4+ T cells sorted from blood. Taken with the paper, the label for cell subset or site translates to: CD45RA+ positively selected. The receptor was isolated from a man aged 18 to 35 in good health. The chain links TRBV4-1 with TRBJ1-6; the D gene is perhaps TRBD1, from 6 matching bases. The DNA sequence follows: TGCGCCAGCAGCCAAGCGAGGGGGGGGAACCTTTCACCCCTCCACTTT. It is translated as CASSQARGGNLSPLHF.